Given below is one TCR beta chain in context. As handled by the study authors: Cell counts per sample came from amplifying reference gene primers. TCRdb's table, derived via immunoSEQ multiplex PCR, lists solely in-frame clones and lacks some. D and trimming were read from the DNA, whereas the V and J calls and clone size are those reported in that table. The sample carries 200,000 to 250,000 clones, about 86% recorded once. The data derive from a study of blood T cell repertoires in COVID-19. Study in general: Acute and convalescent COVID-19 samples came from the United States, Italy and Spain. T cells, B-cell-depleted T cells, or PBMCs supplied cDNA or gDNA.

The CDR3 spans 13 residues. J gave up 6 bases and V 6 bases, and 7 bases lay outside the gene matches. The sample comprised peripheral blood. This chain joins TRBV12-3 or TRBV12-4 and TRBJ2-7; 8 bases line up with TRBD2. The source of this sequence is a man aged 60-69 years with acute or convalescent COVID-19. This CDR3 reads CASRPASGSEQYF. The CDR3, as DNA: TGTGCCAGCAGACCTGCCAGCGGGAGCGAGCAGTACTTC.